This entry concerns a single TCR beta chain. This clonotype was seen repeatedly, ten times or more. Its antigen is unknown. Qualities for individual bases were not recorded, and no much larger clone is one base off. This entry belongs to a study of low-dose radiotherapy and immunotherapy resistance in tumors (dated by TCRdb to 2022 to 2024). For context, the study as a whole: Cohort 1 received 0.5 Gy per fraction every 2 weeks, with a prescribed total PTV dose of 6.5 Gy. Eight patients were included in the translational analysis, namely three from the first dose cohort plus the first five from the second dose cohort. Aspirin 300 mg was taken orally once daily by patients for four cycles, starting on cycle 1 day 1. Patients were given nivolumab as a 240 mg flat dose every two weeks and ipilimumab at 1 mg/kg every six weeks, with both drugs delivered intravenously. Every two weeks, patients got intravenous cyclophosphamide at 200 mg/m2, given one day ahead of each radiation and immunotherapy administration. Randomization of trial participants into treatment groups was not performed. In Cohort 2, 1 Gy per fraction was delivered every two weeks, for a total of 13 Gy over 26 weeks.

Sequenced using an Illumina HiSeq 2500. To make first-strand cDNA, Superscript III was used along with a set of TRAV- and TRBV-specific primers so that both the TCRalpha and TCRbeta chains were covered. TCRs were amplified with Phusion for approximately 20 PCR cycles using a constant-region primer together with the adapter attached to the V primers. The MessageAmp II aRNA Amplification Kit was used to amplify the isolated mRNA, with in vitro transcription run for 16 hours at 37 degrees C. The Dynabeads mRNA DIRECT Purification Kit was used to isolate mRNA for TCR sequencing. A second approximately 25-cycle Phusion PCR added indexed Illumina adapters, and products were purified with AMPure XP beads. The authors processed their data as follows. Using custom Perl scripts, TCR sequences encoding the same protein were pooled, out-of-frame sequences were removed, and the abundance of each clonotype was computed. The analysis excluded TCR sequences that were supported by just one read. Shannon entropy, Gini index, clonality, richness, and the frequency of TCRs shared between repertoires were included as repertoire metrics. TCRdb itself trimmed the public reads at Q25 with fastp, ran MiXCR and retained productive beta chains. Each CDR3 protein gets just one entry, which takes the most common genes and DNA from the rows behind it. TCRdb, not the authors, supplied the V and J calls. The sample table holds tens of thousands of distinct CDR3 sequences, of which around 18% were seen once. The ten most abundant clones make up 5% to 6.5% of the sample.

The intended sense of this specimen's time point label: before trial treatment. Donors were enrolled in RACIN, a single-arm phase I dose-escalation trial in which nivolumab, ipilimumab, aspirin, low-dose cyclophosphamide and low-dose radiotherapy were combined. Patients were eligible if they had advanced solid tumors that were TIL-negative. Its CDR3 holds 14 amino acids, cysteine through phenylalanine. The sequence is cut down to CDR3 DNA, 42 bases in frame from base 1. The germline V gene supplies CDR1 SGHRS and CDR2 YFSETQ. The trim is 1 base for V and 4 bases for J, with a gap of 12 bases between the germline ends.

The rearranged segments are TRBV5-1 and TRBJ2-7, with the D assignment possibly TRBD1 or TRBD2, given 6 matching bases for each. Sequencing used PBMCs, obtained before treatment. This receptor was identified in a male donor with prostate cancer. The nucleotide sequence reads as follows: TGCGCCAGCAGCTTGTTGGGGGGCCAGTACGAGCAGTACTTC. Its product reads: CASSLLGGQYEQYF.